Listed below are T cell receptor beta chains from one sample, sequenced in a study of T cells in Graves' hyperthyroidism and ophthalmopathy. One entry per CDR3 protein results from TCRdb running MiXCR on the multiplex PCR reads. The sample records about 600,000 distinct CDR3 sequences, 15% to 20% being singletons. The sequenced sample consisted of blood. The receptors were sampled from a woman in her forties with Graves' ophthalmopathy. CDR3s include the opening cysteine and the closing phenylalanine or tryptophan. The D gene is left open where the match is weak. Size values are once, few and many counts, or a class for expanded clones, and some rows have none.

TRBJ1-1 | TRBV6-1 | . | few | CASRDEGTMNTEAFF | TGTGCCAGCAGAGATGAGGGAACGATGAACACTGAAGCTTTCTTT
TRBJ2-7 | TRBV6-1 | TRBD1 | . | CASSEAPRTGPGYEQYF | TGTGCCAGCAGTGAAGCCCCCAGGACAGGCCCCGGGTACGAGCAGTACTTC
TRBJ1-2 | TRBV19 | . | few | CASSMEEGGLLNYGYTF | TGTGCCAGTAGTATGGAGGAGGGGGGCCTCCTAAACTATGGCTACACCTTC
TRBJ2-2 | TRBV11-3 | . | many | CASRGGGELFF | TGTGCCAGCAGGGGAGGCGGGGAGCTGTTTTTT
TRBJ1-3 | TRBV27 | . | many | CAVHSGNTIYF | TGTGCCGTACACTCTGGAAACACCATATATTTT
TRBJ1-3 | TRBV2 | . | few | CASSEVVGNGNTIYF | TGTGCCAGCAGTGAAGTCGTCGGTAACGGAAACACCATATATTTT
TRBJ1-1 | TRBV5-5 | TRBD1 | . | CASSLGRSGTVNTEAFF | TGTGCCAGCAGCTTGGGCCGTTCCGGGACAGTCAACACTGAAGCTTTCTTT
TRBJ2-6 | TRBV28 | . | few | CASNDGRDSWANVLTF | TGTGCCAGCAATGACGGGAGGGACAGCTGGGCCAACGTCCTGACTTTC
TRBJ1-5 | TRBV6-4 | TRBD1 | . | CASSETGGAGQPQHF | TGTGCCAGCAGTGAGACAGGGGGCGCGGGTCAGCCCCAGCATTTT
TRBJ1-1 | TRBV18 | . | many | CASSTGSTEAFF | TGTGCCAGCTCAACAGGGAGCACTGAAGCTTTCTTT
TRBJ1-1 | TRBV9 | TRBD1 | few | CASSVVFTGQVEAFF | TGTGCCAGCAGCGTAGTTTTTACGGGACAGGTCGAAGCTTTCTTT
TRBJ1-1 | TRBV28 | . | many | CASSLETEAFF | TGTGCCAGCAGTTTAGAAACTGAAGCTTTCTTT
TRBJ2-5 | TRBV12-3/TRBV12-4 | . | many | CASSHRLAQETQYF | TGTGCCAGCAGCCACCGGTTGGCGCAAGAGACCCAGTACTTC
TRBJ2-2 | TRBV2 | TRBD1 | many | CASSSRQGSTGELFF | TGTGCCAGCAGTTCTCGACAGGGTTCCACCGGGGAGCTGTTTTTT
TRBJ2-7 | TRBV12-3/TRBV12-4 | TRBD2 | many | CASTKAGSPGEQYF | TGTGCCAGCACAAAAGCGGGATCCCCAGGAGAGCAGTACTTC
TRBJ1-5 | TRBV19 | TRBD1 | few | CASSAMDRGRRSNQPQHF | TGTGCCAGTAGTGCAATGGACAGGGGGAGACGGAGCAATCAGCCCCAGCATTTT
TRBJ2-7 | TRBV29-1 | TRBD1 | many | CSVDRQGSDEQYF | TGCAGCGTTGATAGACAGGGGTCCGACGAGCAGTACTTC
TRBJ1-5 | TRBV27 | . | many | CASSLRWNQPQHF | TGTGCCAGCAGCCTTAGGTGGAATCAGCCCCAGCATTTT
TRBJ2-3 | TRBV27 | TRBD2 | many | CASSLLLAGGPGTDTQYF | TGTGCCAGCAGCCTACTCTTAGCGGGAGGGCCCGGCACAGATACGCAGTATTTT
TRBJ2-7 | TRBV7-9 | TRBD2 | many | CASSLEGGSEQYF | TGTGCCAGCAGCTTAGAAGGCGGGAGCGAGCAGTACTTC
TRBJ2-1 | TRBV19 | TRBD1 | . | CASSIGEGAYEQFF | TGTGCCAGTAGTATAGGTGAGGGGGCGTATGAGCAGTTCTTC
TRBJ1-5 | TRBV20-1 | . | . | CSALRGGRGDQPQHF | TGCAGTGCTCTTCGGGGGGGGAGGGGTGATCAGCCCCAGCATTTT